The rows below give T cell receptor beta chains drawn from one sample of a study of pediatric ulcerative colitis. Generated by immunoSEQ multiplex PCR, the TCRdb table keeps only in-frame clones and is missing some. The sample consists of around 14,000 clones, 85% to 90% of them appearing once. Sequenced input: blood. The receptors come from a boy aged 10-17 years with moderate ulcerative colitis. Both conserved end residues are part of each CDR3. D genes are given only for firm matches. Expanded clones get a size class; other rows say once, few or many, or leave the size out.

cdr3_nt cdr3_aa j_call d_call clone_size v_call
TGTGCCTGGAGGGACAGGCAGAACACTGAAGCTTTCTTT CAWRDRQNTEAFF TRBJ1-1 TRBD1 - TRBV30
TGTGCCAGCAGCTTATTGCTAGCGGGAGGGCCAGGCACCTACGAGCAGTACTTC CASSLLLAGGPGTYEQYF TRBJ2-7 TRBD2 - TRBV11-3
TGTGCCAGCAGCGGGCCCGGGCTGGGGCGCTCAACCTACGAGCAGTACTTC CASSGPGLGRSTYEQYF TRBJ2-7 - once TRBV7-8
TGTGCCAGCAGTTACCCGGATGGACAATACACCTTC CASSYPDGQYTF TRBJ1-2 - - TRBV6-5
TGTGCCACCAGCAGAGCGGGGTTAGGGGCCTACGAGCAGTACTTC CATSRAGLGAYEQYF TRBJ2-7 - - TRBV15
TGTGCCAGCAGTAAAATCGGGGGCACTGAAGCTTTCTTT CASSKIGGTEAFF TRBJ1-1 - - TRBV6-5
TGTGCCAGCAGTCCACGACAGGGACAAAACTATGGCTACACCTTC CASSPRQGQNYGYTF TRBJ1-2 TRBD1 - TRBV28
TGTGCCAGCAGCTTCGTTGCCGGGACGGGAGACAATGAGCAGTTCTTC CASSFVAGTGDNEQFF TRBJ2-1 - - TRBV7-6
TGTGCCGCGAAACCAACAGGGGTGGAGAGAACTGAAGCTTTCTTT CAAKPTGVERTEAFF TRBJ1-1 TRBD1 once TRBV6-1
TGTGCCAGCAGCCTTTCCCCTATAGTATACAGCGGGGGCACAGATACGCAGTATTTT CASSLSPIVYSGGTDTQYF TRBJ2-3 TRBD2 - TRBV9
TGTGCCACCAGCAGAGATGGGGGTGGGGCCAACGTCCTGACTTTC CATSRDGGGANVLTF TRBJ2-6 - few TRBV15
TGTGCCAGCAGCCAAACCGGGACTAGCGGATTGGTGCAGTACTTC CASSQTGTSGLVQYF TRBJ2-7 TRBD2 once TRBV4-2
TGTGCCAGCAGCCGAACTCGCTCTGGAAACACCATATATTTT CASSRTRSGNTIYF TRBJ1-3 - - TRBV11-1
TGTGCCAGCAGCTTAGCGCCTGGCAGCTACGAGCAGTACTTC CASSLAPGSYEQYF TRBJ2-7 - - TRBV11-3
TGCGCCAGCAGCTTGGAACTCGGGGGGCAGAGAGGAAAACTGTTTTTT CASSLELGGQRGKLFF TRBJ1-4 - - TRBV5-1
TGTGCCAGCAGCTCATATGTACTGAATGAGCAGTTCTTC CASSSYVLNEQFF TRBJ2-1 - - TRBV7-2
TGTGCCAGCAGAGACAGGGGGTTGTACTATGGCTACACCTTC CASRDRGLYYGYTF TRBJ1-2 TRBD1 - TRBV6-1
TGTGCCAGCAGGCTAGACCTTCAGACCCAGTACTTC CASRLDLQTQYF TRBJ2-5 - - TRBV5-4
TGCGCCAGCAGCCCCAGACCCGGGACAGGGGGCTTCACCGGGGAGCTGTTTTTT CASSPRPGTGGFTGELFF TRBJ2-2 TRBD1 - TRBV4-1
TGTGCCAGCAGTGACGGGGTACAAGAGACCCAGTACTTC CASSDGVQETQYF TRBJ2-5 - - TRBV2
TGTGCCAGCAGCTTAATTGGCGGCGGGAGGGCCGACAATGAGCAGTTCTTC CASSLIGGGRADNEQFF TRBJ2-1 TRBD2 - TRBV5-4
TGTGCCAGCAGCGACTGGACAGCTGGAAACACCATATATTTT CASSDWTAGNTIYF TRBJ1-3 - - TRBV9
TGTGCCAGCAGCAAAATAGGGGAGGGATTGGATGAGCAGTTCTTC CASSKIGEGLDEQFF TRBJ2-1 TRBD2 - TRBV7-2
TGTGCCAGCAGCGCCCTACAGGGGGCAGGGGAGACCCAGTACTTC CASSALQGAGETQYF TRBJ2-5 TRBD1 - TRBV5-8
TGTGCCAGCAGCTTGGCGGGGGCGGATACGCAGTATTTT CASSLAGADTQYF TRBJ2-3 - - TRBV5-6
TGTGCCAGCAGCTTGGGGGGACAGGTCTACGAGCAGTACTTC CASSLGGQVYEQYF TRBJ2-7 TRBD1 - TRBV7-3
TGTGCCAGCAGTTTACTGGGCGTGAACACTGAAGCTTTCTTT CASSLLGVNTEAFF TRBJ1-1 - - TRBV27
TGCGCGACTTCAAGCTCCTACGAGCAGTACTTC CATSSSYEQYF TRBJ2-7 - - TRBV10-3
TGTGCCAGCACCCTCAGACTGGGGGAGATGGAGCAGTTCTTC CASTLRLGEMEQFF TRBJ2-1 - - TRBV6-5
TGTGCCAGCAGGAAAACAGGGGAGGGCGATACGCAGTATTTT CASRKTGEGDTQYF TRBJ2-3 - - TRBV11-3
TGTGCCAGCAGCTTAGCGCTCGCCTACACTGAAGCTTTCTTT CASSLALAYTEAFF TRBJ1-1 - - TRBV7-9
TGTGCCAGCGCCGGGACTAGCGGGGGCTTGACCTACGAGCAGTACTTC CASAGTSGGLTYEQYF TRBJ2-7 TRBD2 - TRBV2
TGTGCCAGCAGCCTCCCCGCAGGGGCACCAATTGAAGCTTTCTTT CASSLPAGAPIEAFF TRBJ1-1 - few TRBV7-9
TGTGCCAGCTCACCAGACCAAATTGGGGCCAACGTCCTGACTTTC CASSPDQIGANVLTF TRBJ2-6 - - TRBV18
TGTGCCAGCAGTTTATATAGCGGGAGGGGCCATACGCAGTATTTT CASSLYSGRGHTQYF TRBJ2-3 TRBD2 - TRBV27